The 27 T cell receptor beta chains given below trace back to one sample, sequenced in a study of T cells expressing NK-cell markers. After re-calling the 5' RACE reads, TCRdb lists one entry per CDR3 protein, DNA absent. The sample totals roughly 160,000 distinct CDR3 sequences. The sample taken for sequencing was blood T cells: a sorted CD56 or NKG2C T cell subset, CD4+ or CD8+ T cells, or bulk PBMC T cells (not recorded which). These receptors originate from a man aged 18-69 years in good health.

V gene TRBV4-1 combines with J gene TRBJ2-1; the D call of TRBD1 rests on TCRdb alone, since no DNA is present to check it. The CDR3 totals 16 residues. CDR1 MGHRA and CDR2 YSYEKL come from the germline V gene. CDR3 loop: CASSPVGGLDGDEQFF.

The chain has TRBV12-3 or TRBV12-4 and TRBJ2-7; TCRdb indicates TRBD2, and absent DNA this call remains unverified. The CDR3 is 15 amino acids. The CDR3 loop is CASTPVAGDQGKQYF.

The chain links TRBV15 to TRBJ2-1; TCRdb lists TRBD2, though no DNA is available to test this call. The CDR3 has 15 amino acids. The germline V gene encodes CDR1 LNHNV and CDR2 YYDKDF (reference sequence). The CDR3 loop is CATSNTRSLNNEQFF.

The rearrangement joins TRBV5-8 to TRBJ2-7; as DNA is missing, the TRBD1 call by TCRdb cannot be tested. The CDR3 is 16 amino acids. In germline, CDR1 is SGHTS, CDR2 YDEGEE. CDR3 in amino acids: CASSLAPGGLSYEQYF.

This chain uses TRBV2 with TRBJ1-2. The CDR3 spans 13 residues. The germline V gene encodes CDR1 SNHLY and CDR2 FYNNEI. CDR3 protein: CASSDGVNYGYTF.

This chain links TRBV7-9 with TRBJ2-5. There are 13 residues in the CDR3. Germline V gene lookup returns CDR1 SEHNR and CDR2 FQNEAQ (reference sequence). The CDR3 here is CASSLEGPRTQYF.

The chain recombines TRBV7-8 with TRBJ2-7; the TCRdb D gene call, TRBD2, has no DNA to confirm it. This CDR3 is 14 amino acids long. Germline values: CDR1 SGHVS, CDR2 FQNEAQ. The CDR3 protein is CASSSEGGGHEQYF.

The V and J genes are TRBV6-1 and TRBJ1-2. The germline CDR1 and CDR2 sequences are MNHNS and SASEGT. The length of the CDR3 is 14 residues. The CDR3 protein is CASSPTEVNYGYTF.

CDR3 in amino acids: CASSLAGTSGGAYEQFF. This chain joins TRBV7-8 and TRBJ2-1; TCRdb indicates TRBD2, and absent DNA this call remains unverified. This CDR3 spans 17 amino acids. Germline CDR1 is SGHVS and CDR2 is FQNEAQ.

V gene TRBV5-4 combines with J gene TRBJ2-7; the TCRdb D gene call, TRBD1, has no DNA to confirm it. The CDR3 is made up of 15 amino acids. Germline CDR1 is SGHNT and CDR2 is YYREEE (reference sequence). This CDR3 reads CASSLEGGFLNEQYF.

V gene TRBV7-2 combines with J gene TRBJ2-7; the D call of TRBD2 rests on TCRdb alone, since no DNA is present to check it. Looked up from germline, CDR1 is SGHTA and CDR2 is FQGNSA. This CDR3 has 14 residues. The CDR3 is CASSFTLAAYEQYF.

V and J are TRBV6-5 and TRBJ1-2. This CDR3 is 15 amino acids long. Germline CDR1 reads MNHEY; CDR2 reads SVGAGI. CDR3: CASSYSNLGNYGYTF.

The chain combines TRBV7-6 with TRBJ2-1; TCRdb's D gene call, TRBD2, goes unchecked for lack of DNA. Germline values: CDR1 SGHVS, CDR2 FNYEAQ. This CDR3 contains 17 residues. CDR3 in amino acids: CASSLRSPDTYYNEQFF.

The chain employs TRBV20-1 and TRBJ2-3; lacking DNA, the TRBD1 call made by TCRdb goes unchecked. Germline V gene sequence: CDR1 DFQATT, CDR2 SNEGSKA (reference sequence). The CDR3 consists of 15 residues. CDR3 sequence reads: CSAREGTGSTDTQYF.

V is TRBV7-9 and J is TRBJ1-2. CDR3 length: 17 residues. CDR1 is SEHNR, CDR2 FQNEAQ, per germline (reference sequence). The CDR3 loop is CASTSWTNRDFNYGYTF.

The CDR3: CASKALTSTDTQYF. The chain has TRBV6-2 or TRBV6-3 and TRBJ2-3; TCRdb outputs TRBD2, but without DNA this stays unchecked. This CDR3 is built from 14 residues. CDR1 MNHEY and CDR2 SVGEGT come from the germline V gene.

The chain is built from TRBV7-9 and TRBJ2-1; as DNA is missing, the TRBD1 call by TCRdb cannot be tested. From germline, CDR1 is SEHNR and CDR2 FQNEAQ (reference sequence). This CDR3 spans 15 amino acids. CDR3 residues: CASGKGTGYYNEQFF.

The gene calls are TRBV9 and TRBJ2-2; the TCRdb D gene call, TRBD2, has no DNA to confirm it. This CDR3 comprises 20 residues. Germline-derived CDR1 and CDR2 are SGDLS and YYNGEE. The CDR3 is CASSVGLLAGGFEGTGELFF.

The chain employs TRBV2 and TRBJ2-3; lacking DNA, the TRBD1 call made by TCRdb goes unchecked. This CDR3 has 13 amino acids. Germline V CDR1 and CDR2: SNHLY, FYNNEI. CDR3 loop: CASVGQGSDTQYF.

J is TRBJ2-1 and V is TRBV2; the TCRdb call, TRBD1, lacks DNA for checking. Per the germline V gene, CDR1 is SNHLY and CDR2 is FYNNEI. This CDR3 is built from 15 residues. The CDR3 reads CASSPPPSSYNEQFF. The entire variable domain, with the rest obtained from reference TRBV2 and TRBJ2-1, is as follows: EPEVTQTPSHQVTQMGQEVILRCVPISNHLYFYWYRQILGQKVEFLVSFYNNEISEKSEIFDDQFSVERPDGSNFTLKIRSTKLEDSAMYFCASSPPPSSYNEQFFGPGTRLTVL.

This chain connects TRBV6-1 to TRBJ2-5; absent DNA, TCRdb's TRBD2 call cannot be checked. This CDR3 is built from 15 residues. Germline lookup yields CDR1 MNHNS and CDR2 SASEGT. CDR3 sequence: CASSRTSGEQETQYF.

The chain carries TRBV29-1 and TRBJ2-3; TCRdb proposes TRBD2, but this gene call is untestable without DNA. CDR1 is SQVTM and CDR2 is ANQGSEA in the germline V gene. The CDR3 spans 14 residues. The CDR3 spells CSVAQIPALDTQYF.

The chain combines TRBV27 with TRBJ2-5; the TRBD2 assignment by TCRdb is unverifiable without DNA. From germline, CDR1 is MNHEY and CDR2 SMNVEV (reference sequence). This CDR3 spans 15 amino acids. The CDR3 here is CASSLGAGGQETQYF.

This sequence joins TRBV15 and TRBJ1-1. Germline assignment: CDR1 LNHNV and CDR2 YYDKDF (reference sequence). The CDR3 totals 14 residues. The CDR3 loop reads CATSRPSARTEAFF.

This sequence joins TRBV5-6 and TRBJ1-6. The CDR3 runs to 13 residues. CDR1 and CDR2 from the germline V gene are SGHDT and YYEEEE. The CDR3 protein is CASSLGAGETLHF.

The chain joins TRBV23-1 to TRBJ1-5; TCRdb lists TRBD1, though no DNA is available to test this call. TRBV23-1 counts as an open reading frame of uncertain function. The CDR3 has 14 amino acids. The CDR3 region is CASTKDRVWQPQHF.

This chain's CDR3 is CASSTTGGEGDTQYF. The chain combines TRBV7-3 with TRBJ2-3; without DNA, the TCRdb call of TRBD1 cannot be checked. The germline gives CDR1 SGHTA, CDR2 FQGTGA. CDR3 length: 15 amino acids.